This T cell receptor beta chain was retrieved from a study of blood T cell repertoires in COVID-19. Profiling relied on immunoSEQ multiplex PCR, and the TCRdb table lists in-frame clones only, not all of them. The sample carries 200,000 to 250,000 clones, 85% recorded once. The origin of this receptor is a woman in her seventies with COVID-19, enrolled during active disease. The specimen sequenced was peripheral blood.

CDR3 nucleotides: TGCGCCAGCAGCCAACCCGGACAGGGGGGCGGCTACACCTTC. This gives the protein CASSQPGQGGGYTF. The genes are TRBV4-1 and TRBJ1-2; 10 nucleotides agree with TRBD1. The junction had 5 bases not matched to a gene; V was cut back by 2 bases and J by 8 bases. The length of the CDR3 is 14 residues. CDR1 is MGHRA, CDR2 YSYEKL, per germline.